A single T cell receptor (beta chain) is shown here with its context. CDR3 size: 22 residues. Germline V gene sequence: CDR1 SGDLS, CDR2 YYNGEE. V was pared by 4 bases and J by 0 bases, with 21 bases of the junction left unmatched. The data were obtained in a study of T cell responses to AZD1222 COVID-19 vaccine. Method: immunoSEQ multiplex PCR; TCRdb's copy keeps in-frame clones and lacks some. The sample holds tens of thousands of clones, about 90% seen once. The V call is TRBV9, the J call TRBJ2-4, with TRBD2 matching over 11 bases. This receptor was taken from an adult in good health. The sequencing here drew on peripheral blood, taken on day 0 of AZD1222 vaccination. In DNA, the CDR3 is TGTGCCAGCAGCAGGGGACTCTGGGGGGGGACTAGCGGAACCCTAGCCAAAAACATTCAGTACTTC. Protein sequence: CASSRGLWGGTSGTLAKNIQYF.